This T cell receptor beta chain is drawn from a study of beta chain features in type 1 diabetes (dated by TCRdb to 2017 to 2018). General notes on the study: No differences in mean age, gender distribution, total cell number or subset yield were found between patients and healthy donors. A total of around 110,000,000 sorted cells were examined across all samples, and RNA yield correlated strongly with the number of cells per subset. The study compared the TCRB repertoires of sorted circulating CD4+ T cell subsets in recently diagnosed type 1 diabetes patients with those in matched healthy donors. Regulatory and stem cell-like memory subsets were isolated from only 8 patients and roughly 8 healthy donors, whereas naive and central memory subsets came from all 30 or so donors. Broader findings and caveats from the paper: A moderate but significant shortening of TCRB CDR3 length was observed in type 1 diabetes patients in all four CD4+ subsets. HLA sub-analyses involved small numbers of individuals, so any influence of HLA type on TCRB rearrangement remained unresolved. Because cDNA rather than genomic DNA was sequenced, highly expressing activated cells could have been over-represented, although no difference in activation and CD3 levels was found between groups. Naive, central memory and regulatory TCRB repertoires appeared to be more similar among patients than among healthy donors. At VDJ recombination sites, type 1 diabetes patients had fewer insertions and more deleted nucleotides, which implies abnormalities in thymic rearrangement. Shorter templates might have been favored by PCR, but patient and control samples were amplified and corrected together, so both groups would have been affected equally by any skew.

The entire isolated RNA was reverse transcribed using the High Capacity cDNA Reverse Transcription Kit, and thus expressed TCRB transcripts were sequenced. Deep immunoSEQ sequencing was performed on naive, central memory and regulatory T cell samples, with an average of roughly 3.3 million total reads per sample. Sorted cells were lysed in RLT buffer and RNA was extracted with DNase-treated RNeasy Micro or Mini kits, depending on cell number. To prevent cross-contamination, every cell subset was processed on its own, while patient and healthy donor samples were processed together. Using the immunoSEQ multiplex PCR, TCRB sequences were amplified from cDNA into 87-bp fragments spanning the CDR3 region. Sequencing of the amplicons was done on the Illumina HiSeq platform. For the original study's pipeline: Synthetic template baselines were used to correct PCR bias computationally, reads within Hamming distance 2 were collapsed together, and singletons that could not be merged were discarded. Reads were aligned against IMGT to assign V, D and J genes, CDR3 length and insertions or deletions at six rearrangement sites. Within each subset, clonotype counts were normalized to the number of sorted cells before true diversity and Gini coefficients were calculated with the tcR R package. Repertoire sharing was quantified using the overlap coefficient calculated on TCRB nucleotide sequences. Out-of-frame TCRB sequences from naive cells were analyzed as a proxy for the pre-selection repertoire. TCRdb mirrors the immuneACCESS table, restricted to in-frame sequences. Some clones are absent from its copies; in checked studies, under half trace to an unresolved V gene, and the reason for the others is unknown. That table gives V, J and clone size, and the DNA gave D and trimming. The sample table contains approximately 170,000 clones; only one count was recorded for roughly 60% of them. The ten top clones hold about 0.081% of the sample.

This clone was seen only a few times. No cognate antigen has been identified for it. Base qualities are not at hand, and no much larger clone is one base apart. Each donor gave one peripheral blood draw, roughly 110 mL on average, collected into heparinised tubes. Naive, central memory, regulatory and stem cell-like memory CD4+ T cells were sorted on a BD FACSAria II using a panel including CD45RO, CCR7, CD25, CD127, CD95 and CD27. Purity was above 95% for every sorted population. PBMCs were isolated immediately by Lymphoprep density gradient centrifugation and stained directly without culture. Samples were stained and sorted in pairs, with one healthy donor and one patient per experiment, so that batch effects were minimized. V is pruned by 5 bases and J by 6 bases, leaving 6 bases of the junction without a gene match. In the germline V gene, CDR1 corresponds to MGHRA and CDR2 to YSYEKL. From its cysteine to its phenylalanine, the CDR3 spans 13 amino acids. CDR3 DNA only is kept here, 39 bases in frame from base 1.

This sequence originates from a man aged 25-45 years with type 1 diabetes. The sequence links TRBV4-1 to TRBJ1-2; 7 central bases correspond to TRBD1. Material for sequencing was naive CD4+ T cells from blood. The label giving this sample's cell subset or site can be read as: true naive CD4+ T cells. The CDR3 region: CASSKTGLDGYTF. The sequenced DNA: TGCGCCAGCAGCAAGACAGGGTTGGATGGCTACACCTTC.